The 27 T cell receptor beta chains listed next were all sequenced from one sample in a study of Ad26.COV2.S vaccination and SARS-CoV-2 variants. Sequencing used immunoSEQ multiplex PCR; TCRdb keeps in-frame clones, though not all of them. Among approximately 400,000 clones, 70% to 90% were seen once, and the ten largest hold about 3.3%. Treatment reported: 19 received Ad26.COV2.S at low or high dose, single or two shots; roughly five received placebo; per-sample allocation not given. The investigators took samples on day 63 after the first vaccine or placebo injection. The specimen comprised peripheral blood, sampled in a trial of Ad26.COV2.S vaccine versus placebo. The receptors were sampled from a person aged 18-65 years who received the Ad26.COV2.S COVID-19 vaccine or a placebo.

The chain combines TRBV4-2 with TRBJ1-1; 9 bases are shared with TRBD1. Germline values: CDR1 LGHNA, CDR2 YNFKEQ. V was clipped by 2 bases and J by 5 bases; unmatched bases: 6. The length of the CDR3 is 15 residues. The CDR3 loop is CASSQSKGTGTEAFF. Here the CDR3 DNA reads TGTGCCAGCAGCCAAAGCAAAGGGACAGGGACTGAAGCTTTCTTT.

There are a few counts of this clone. The chain recombines TRBV6-1 with TRBJ2-7; 7 nucleotides line up with TRBD1. The CDR3 is 16 residues long. The V segment lost 0 bases and the J segment 1 base; nucleotides outside the gene matches: 6. Germline V gene sequence: CDR1 MNHNS, CDR2 SASEGT. This CDR3 reads CASSEAGTALSYEQYF. CDR3 in DNA: TGTGCCAGCAGTGAAGCCGGGACAGCCCTTTCCTACGAGCAGTACTTC.

V usage is TRBV9 and J usage is TRBJ2-3, with 9 bases lining up with TRBD2. The germline V gene encodes CDR1 SGDLS and CDR2 YYNGEE. There are 16 residues in the CDR3. The V and J ends lost 2 bases and 0 bases, in that order; junction bases with no gene match: 4. The CDR3 reads CASSVSGGPSTDTQYF. The CDR3 region has the DNA TGTGCCAGCAGCGTGAGCGGGGGGCCTAGCACAGATACGCAGTATTTT.

The V call is TRBV28, the J call TRBJ1-1; D is uncertain. This CDR3 has 15 amino acids. Germline V gives CDR1 MDHEN, CDR2 SYDVKM. The ends were cut back, 6 bases at V and 4 bases at J, with 18 bases in the middle. DNA of the CDR3: TGTGCCAGCAGATTGAGGTGGGTGGGGAGCACTGAAGCTTTCTTT. This gives the protein CASRLRWVGSTEAFF.

V gene TRBV7-9 combines with J gene TRBJ1-2, with 9 bases matching TRBD1. V lost 1 base to trimming and J lost 3 bases; unmatched junction nucleotides: 9. The V gene's germline CDR1 is SEHNR and CDR2 FQNEAQ (reference sequence). The CDR3 loop spans 17 amino acids. The CDR3 region is CASSLGTGAPRYYGYTF. The CDR3 DNA reads TGTGCCAGCAGCTTAGGGACAGGGGCCCCACGGTACTATGGCTACACCTTC.

This chain connects TRBV12-5 to TRBJ2-7, with a possible D match to TRBD2 (6 bases). In germline, CDR1 is LGHNT, CDR2 FRNRAP. The germline V and J ends were trimmed by 3 bases and 4 bases, with 10 bases remaining between them. The CDR3 consists of 13 residues. The CDR3 region is CASGFGGAYEQYF. The DNA for the CDR3 is TGTGCTAGTGGTTTTGGAGGGGCGTACGAGCAGTACTTC.

This chain connects TRBV28 to TRBJ2-5; TRBD1 aligns across 7 bases. From germline, CDR1 is MDHEN and CDR2 SYDVKM. V gave up 4 bases and J gave up 3 bases; unmatched junction bases: 14. The CDR3 runs 17 residues. DNA for the CDR3: TGTGCCAGCAGTTCGCAGCCCGGGACAGACCAAAAAGAGACCCAGTACTTC. Protein product: CASSSQPGTDQKETQYF.

V gene TRBV6-5 combines with J gene TRBJ2-7; no firm D call. Trimming took off 6 bases at V and 9 bases at J, with 24 bases between the two ends. This CDR3 contains 15 residues. CDR1 is MNHEY and CDR2 is SVGAGI in the germline V gene. CDR3 DNA sequence: TGTGCCAGCAGGAGGTTCGTCCAGGTTTACGATCGGCAGTACTTC. The encoded protein is CASRRFVQVYDRQYF.

This clone was counted once. The chain combines TRBV14 with TRBJ2-1, with 8 bases matching TRBD2. The CDR3 has 16 residues. CDR1 and CDR2 from the germline V gene are SGHDN and FVKESK. J gave up 4 bases and V 3 bases, and 8 bases lay outside the gene matches. DNA of the CDR3: TGTGCCAGCAGCCAGCCCGGGACTAGAAGTTACAATGAGCAGTTCTTC. Translated: CASSQPGTRSYNEQFF.

This chain connects TRBV12-3 or TRBV12-4 to TRBJ2-7; 7 bases align to TRBD2. The CDR3 covers 13 residues. Trimming cost V 8 bases and J 1 base; bases outside gene matches: 5. The CDR3 reads CASGRGISYEQYF. The CDR3 DNA follows: TGTGCCAGCGGGAGGGGAATTTCCTACGAGCAGTACTTC.

The V gene is TRBV10-3, the J gene TRBJ2-1, with 11 bases identical to TRBD2. Germline V gene lookup returns CDR1 ENHRY and CDR2 SYGVKD. The trim removed 2 bases at V and 6 bases at J, leaving 15 bases unmatched. The CDR3 spans 19 residues. The CDR3 region is CAISEHLGTSGSPVNEQFF. CDR3 nucleotide sequence: TGTGCCATCAGTGAGCACTTGGGGACTAGCGGTTCCCCAGTCAATGAGCAGTTCTTC.

The chain links TRBV24-1 to TRBJ1-1, with D perhaps TRBD1 (5 bases). CDR1 is KGHDR, CDR2 SFDVKD, per germline. The CDR3 is 13 residues long. The ends were cut back, 3 bases at V and 10 bases at J, with 14 bases in the middle. The CDR3 loop reads CATSDGTSLGAFF. The CDR3 DNA is TGTGCCACCAGTGATGGGACCAGCCTCGGAGCTTTCTTT.

This CDR3 reads CASSSRGGLRNTEAFF. CDR3 nucleotide sequence: TGTGCCAGCAGCTCCCGGGGAGGATTACGGAACACTGAAGCTTTCTTT. The V and J genes are TRBV9 and TRBJ1-1; unclear D gene. The CDR3 has 16 amino acids. V lost 4 bases, J lost 1 base, and 17 bases lay in between. Per germline, CDR1 SGDLS and CDR2 YYNGEE.

The V gene is TRBV12-3 or TRBV12-4, the J gene TRBJ1-5; no clear D. The CDR3 spans 13 residues. Deletions cut 2 bases from V and 5 bases from J, with 7 bases between. CDR3: CASSLLVDQPQHF. The CDR3 DNA reads as TGTGCCAGCAGTTTATTGGTCGATCAGCCCCAGCATTTT.

This chain links TRBV7-2 with TRBJ2-1; TRBD2 matches 10 bases. J gave up 6 bases and V 2 bases, and 10 bases lay outside the gene matches. The CDR3 sequence is 17 residues long. CDR1 is SGHTA and CDR2 is FQGNSA in the germline V gene. The chain's CDR3 is CASSLRGDLAGVNEQFF. For the CDR3, the DNA is TGTGCCAGCAGCTTAAGGGGGGACCTAGCGGGAGTCAATGAGCAGTTCTTC.

J is TRBJ2-3 and V is TRBV7-8, with D maybe TRBD2 (5 bases). There are 15 residues in the CDR3. The germline V gene encodes CDR1 SGHVS and CDR2 FQNEAQ. Between the trimmed V and J ends, which lost 4 bases and 6 bases, there was a span of 17 bases. The CDR3 DNA reads as TGTGCCAGCAGCTACGGACTGGGAGATTGGGATACGCAGTATTTT. This encodes CASSYGLGDWDTQYF.

The chain uses TRBV7-9 and TRBJ2-3; the D gene is possibly TRBD2 (6 bases). The CDR3 covers 15 residues. V shed 4 bases and J shed 5 bases, with 16 bases lying between them. CDR1 SEHNR and CDR2 FQNEAQ come from the germline V gene (reference sequence). The CDR3 sequence: CASSSSRSSGDTQYF. The CDR3 nucleotides are TGTGCCAGCAGCTCCTCCCGTAGTAGCGGAGATACGCAGTATTTT.

The rearrangement uses TRBV28 and TRBJ1-2; D is undetermined. Looked up from germline, CDR1 is MDHEN and CDR2 is SYDVKM. V was cut by 5 bases and J by 1 base, with 14 bases left in between. The CDR3 has 15 amino acids. The CDR3 here is CASSNSSELNYGYTF. The CDR3 region has the DNA TGTGCCAGCAGTAACTCATCAGAGCTTAACTATGGCTACACCTTC.

This chain connects TRBV30 to TRBJ1-4, with D possibly TRBD1 on 6 matching bases. Trimming cost V 2 bases and J 6 bases, with 13 bases left between them. The germline V gene has CDR1 GTSNPN and CDR2 SVGIG (reference sequence). The CDR3 length is 14 residues. The CDR3 DNA reads as TGTGCCTGGAGTAGGCAGGGGCTTTATGAAAAACTGTTTTTT. Residues: CAWSRQGLYEKLFF.

The CDR3 DNA reads as TGTGCCAGCAGCTTACTACAGGTACCCAATGAGCAGTTCTTC. Translation: CASSLLQVPNEQFF. The chain recombines TRBV7-2 with TRBJ2-1, with D perhaps matching TRBD1 (5 bases). With 2 bases removed from V and 6 bases from J, the gap between germline ends came to 11 bases. Per germline, CDR1 SGHTA and CDR2 FQGNSA. The CDR3 extends over 14 amino acids.

The genes are TRBV5-5 and TRBJ1-4; D gene unclear. There are 16 residues in the CDR3. V was pared by 1 base and J by 2 bases, with 12 bases between. Germline CDR1 and CDR2: SGHKS and YYEKEE (reference sequence). The CDR3 coding sequence is TGTGCCAGCAGCTTGCGTCCATTGGGGACTAATGAAAAACTGTTTTTT. Its protein product is CASSLRPLGTNEKLFF.

This clone showed up just a few times. The V and J genes are TRBV18 and TRBJ2-6; a weak D match, TRBD1 (5 bases). Germline CDR1 KGHSH, CDR2 LQKENI. CDR3 length equals 16 residues. The V gene lost 4 bases and the J gene lost 0 bases, with 10 bases spanning the gap. In DNA, the CDR3 is TGTGCCAGCTCACACCCCAGGGACTCTGGGGCCAACGTCCTGACTTTC. As protein: CASSHPRDSGANVLTF.

CDR3 bases: TGTGCCAGCAGCCAAGATCTGAGTAGCGGGAGTGTCGGAGAGACCCAGTACTTC. Translation gives CASSQDLSSGSVGETQYF. The chain recombines TRBV3-1 (or the pseudogene TRBV3-2) with TRBJ2-5; 9 bases fit TRBD2. Trimming took 0 bases from V and 4 from J; bases not matched to a gene: 12. This CDR3 has 18 residues. Germline V gene lookup returns CDR1 LGHDT and CDR2 YNNKEL (reference sequence).

The chain recombines TRBV6-5 with TRBJ2-3; the D gene could be TRBD1 or TRBD2 (5 bases each). Germline V gene sequence: CDR1 MNHEY, CDR2 SVGAGI. V shed 11 bases and J shed 1 base, with 19 bases lying between them. The CDR3 has 15 amino acids. The CDR3 spells CASSRGRGRTDTQYF. CDR3 in DNA: TGTGCCTCGTCTCGGGGCCGAGGACGCACAGATACGCAGTATTTT.

The V and J genes are TRBV27 and TRBJ2-5, with a possible D match to TRBD2 (6 bases). This CDR3 is 12 amino acids long. The V gene lost 5 bases and the J gene lost 3 bases, with 7 bases spanning the gap. Germline V gene data show CDR1 as MNHEY and CDR2 as SMNVEV (reference sequence). The CDR3 nucleotides read TGTGCCAGCAGTGGCGGGGAAGAGACCCAGTACTTC. This codes for CASSGGEETQYF.

This rearrangement joins TRBV5-4 to TRBJ2-1; D remains unclear. The CDR3 extends over 14 amino acids. Per germline, CDR1 SGHNT and CDR2 YYREEE (reference sequence). Trimming cost V 2 bases and J 4 bases, with 10 bases left between them. The CDR3 sequence: CASSFPDKYNEQFF. The CDR3 coding sequence is TGTGCCAGCAGCTTCCCCGACAAGTACAATGAGCAGTTCTTC.

V gene TRBV5-4 combines with J gene TRBJ2-7, with D possibly TRBD1 on 5 matching bases. The CDR3 has 14 residues. CDR1 and CDR2 (germline): SGHNT, YYREEE (reference sequence). V gave up 2 bases and J gave up 3 bases, with 12 bases separating them. The CDR3 DNA reads TGTGCCAGCAGCTTTGACAGTGGTGTCTACGAGCAGTACTTC. Translating gives CASSFDSGVYEQYF.